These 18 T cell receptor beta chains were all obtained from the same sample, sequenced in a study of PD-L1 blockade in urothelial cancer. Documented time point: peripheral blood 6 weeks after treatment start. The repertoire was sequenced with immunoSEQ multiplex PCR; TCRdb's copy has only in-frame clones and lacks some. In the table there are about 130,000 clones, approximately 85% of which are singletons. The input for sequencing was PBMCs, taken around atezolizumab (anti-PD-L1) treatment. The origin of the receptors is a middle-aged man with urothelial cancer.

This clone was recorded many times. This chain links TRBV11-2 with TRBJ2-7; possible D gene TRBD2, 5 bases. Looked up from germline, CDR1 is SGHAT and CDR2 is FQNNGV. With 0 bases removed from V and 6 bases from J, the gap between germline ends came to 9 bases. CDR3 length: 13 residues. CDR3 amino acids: CASSLEVGGEQYF. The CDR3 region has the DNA TGTGCCAGCAGCTTAGAGGTTGGAGGCGAGCAGTACTTC. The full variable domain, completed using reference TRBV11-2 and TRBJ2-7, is EAGVAQSPRYKIIEKRQSVAFWCNPISGHATLYWYQQILGQGPKLLIQFQNNGVVDDSQLPKDRFSAERLKGVDSTLKIQPAKLEDSAVYLCASSLEVGGEQYFGPGTRLTVT.

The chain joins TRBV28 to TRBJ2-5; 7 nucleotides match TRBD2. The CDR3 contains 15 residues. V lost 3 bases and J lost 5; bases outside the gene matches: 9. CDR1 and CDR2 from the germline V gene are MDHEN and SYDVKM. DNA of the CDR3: TGTGCCAGCAGTTTGGGGCTAGCGGACGGGGAGACCCAGTACTTC. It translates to CASSLGLADGETQYF.

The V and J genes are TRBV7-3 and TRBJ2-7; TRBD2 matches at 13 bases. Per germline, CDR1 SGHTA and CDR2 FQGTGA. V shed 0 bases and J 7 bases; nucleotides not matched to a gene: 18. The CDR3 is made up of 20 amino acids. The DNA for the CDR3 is TGTGCCAGCAGCTTAACGGTTTGGTGTATGGGACTAGCGGGAATAGGGGAGCAGTACTTC. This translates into CASSLTVWCMGLAGIGEQYF.

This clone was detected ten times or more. The CDR3 protein is CAIDPGQGSAFF. As DNA, the CDR3 is TGTGCCATCGACCCTGGACAGGGCTCAGCTTTCTTT. V is TRBV10-3 and J is TRBJ1-1; 8 bases align to TRBD1. CDR1 is ENHRY and CDR2 is SYGVKD in the germline V gene. CDR3 size: 12 residues. V trimming: 8 bases; J trimming: 10 bases; junction bases outside the gene matches: 9.

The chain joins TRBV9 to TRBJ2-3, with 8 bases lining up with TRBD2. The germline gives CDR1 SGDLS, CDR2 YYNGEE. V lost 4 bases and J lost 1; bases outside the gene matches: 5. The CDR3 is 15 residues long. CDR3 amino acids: CASSLAGRGTDTQYF. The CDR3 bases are TGTGCCAGCAGCCTCGCCGGGAGGGGCACAGATACGCAGTATTTT.

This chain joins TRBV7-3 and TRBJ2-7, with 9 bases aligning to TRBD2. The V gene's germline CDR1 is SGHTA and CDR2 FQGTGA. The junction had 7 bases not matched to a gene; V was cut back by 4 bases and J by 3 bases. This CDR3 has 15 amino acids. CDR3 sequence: CASSYSGGSGYEQYF. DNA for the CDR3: TGTGCCAGCAGCTATAGCGGGGGCTCCGGCTACGAGCAGTACTTC.

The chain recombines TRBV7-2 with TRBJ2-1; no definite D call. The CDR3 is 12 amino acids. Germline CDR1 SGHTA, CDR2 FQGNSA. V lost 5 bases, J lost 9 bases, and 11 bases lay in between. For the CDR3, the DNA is TGTGCCAGCAGCCGGGTCGGGTTTGAGCAGTTCTTC. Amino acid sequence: CASSRVGFEQFF.

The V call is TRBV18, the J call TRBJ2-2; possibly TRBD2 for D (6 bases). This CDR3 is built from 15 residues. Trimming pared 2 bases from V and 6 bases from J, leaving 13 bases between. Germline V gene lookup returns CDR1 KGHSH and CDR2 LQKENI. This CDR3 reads CASSPKGLNSGELFF. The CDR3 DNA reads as TGTGCCAGCTCACCAAAGGGACTCAACTCCGGGGAGCTGTTTTTT.

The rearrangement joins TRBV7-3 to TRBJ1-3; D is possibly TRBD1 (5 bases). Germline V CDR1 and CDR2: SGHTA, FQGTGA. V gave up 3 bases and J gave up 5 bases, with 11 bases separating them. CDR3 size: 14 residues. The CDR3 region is CASSLVEGRNTIYF. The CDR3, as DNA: TGTGCCAGCAGCTTGGTGGAGGGGAGAAACACCATATATTTT.

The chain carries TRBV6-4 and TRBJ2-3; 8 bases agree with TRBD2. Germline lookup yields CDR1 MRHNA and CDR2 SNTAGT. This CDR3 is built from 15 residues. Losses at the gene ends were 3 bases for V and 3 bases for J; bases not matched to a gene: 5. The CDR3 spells CASSEASGSTDTQYF. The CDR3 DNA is TGTGCCAGCAGTGAGGCTAGCGGGTCTACAGATACGCAGTATTTT.

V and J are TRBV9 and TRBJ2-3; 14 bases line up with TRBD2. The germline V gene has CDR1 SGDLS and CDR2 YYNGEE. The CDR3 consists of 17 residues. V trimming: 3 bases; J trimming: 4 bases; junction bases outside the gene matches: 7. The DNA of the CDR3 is TGTGCCAGCAGCGGACTAGCGGGAGGGCGGCAGGCAGATACGCAGTATTTT. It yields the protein CASSGLAGGRQADTQYF.

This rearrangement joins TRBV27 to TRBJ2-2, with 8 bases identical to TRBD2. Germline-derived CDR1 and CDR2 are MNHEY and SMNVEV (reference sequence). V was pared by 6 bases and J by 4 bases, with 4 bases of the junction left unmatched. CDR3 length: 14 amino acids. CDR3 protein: CASSSSGSTGELFF. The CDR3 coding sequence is TGTGCCAGCAGCTCGAGCGGGAGCACCGGGGAGCTGTTTTTT.

The CDR3 DNA is TGCGCCAGCAGCCGACTAGCGGGCGACACCGGGGAGCTGTTTTTT. Protein: CASSRLAGDTGELFF. J is TRBJ2-2 and V is TRBV4-1, with 10 nucleotides matching TRBD2. CDR1 and CDR2 from the germline V gene are MGHRA and YSYEKL. J lost 3 bases, V lost 4 bases, and 2 bases had no gene match. CDR3 length: 15 amino acids.

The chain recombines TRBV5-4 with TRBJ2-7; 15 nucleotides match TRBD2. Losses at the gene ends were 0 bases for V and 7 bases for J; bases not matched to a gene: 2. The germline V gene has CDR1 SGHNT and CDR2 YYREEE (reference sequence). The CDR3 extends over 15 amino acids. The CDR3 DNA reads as TGTGCCAGCAGCTTGGGGGGACTAGCGGGGGGTGAGCAGTACTTC. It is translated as CASSLGGLAGGEQYF.

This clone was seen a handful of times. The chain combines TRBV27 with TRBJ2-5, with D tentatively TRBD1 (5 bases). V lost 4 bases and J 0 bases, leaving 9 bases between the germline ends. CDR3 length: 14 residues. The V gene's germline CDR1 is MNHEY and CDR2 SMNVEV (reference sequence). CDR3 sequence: CASSSSGYQETQYF. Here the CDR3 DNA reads TGTGCCAGCAGTTCCTCAGGGTACCAAGAGACCCAGTACTTC.

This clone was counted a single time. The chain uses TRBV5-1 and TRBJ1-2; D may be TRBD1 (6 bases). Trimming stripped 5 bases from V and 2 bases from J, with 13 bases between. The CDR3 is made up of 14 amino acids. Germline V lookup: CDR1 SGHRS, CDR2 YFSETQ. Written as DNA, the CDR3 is TGCGCCAGCAGGATGAACCAGGGGAACTATGGCTACACCTTC. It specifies CASRMNQGNYGYTF.

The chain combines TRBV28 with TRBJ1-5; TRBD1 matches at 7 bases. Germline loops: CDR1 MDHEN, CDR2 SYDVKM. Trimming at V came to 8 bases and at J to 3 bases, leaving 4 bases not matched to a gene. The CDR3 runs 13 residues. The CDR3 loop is CASVTGYNQPQHF. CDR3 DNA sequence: TGTGCCAGCGTGACAGGGTACAATCAGCCCCAGCATTTT.

CDR3 loop: CASSPWVGRGTDTQYF. The CDR3, as DNA: TGTGCCAGCAGCCCTTGGGTCGGGAGGGGGACAGATACGCAGTATTTT. The rearrangement links TRBV2 to TRBJ2-3; 8 bases align to TRBD2. CDR1 is SNHLY and CDR2 is FYNNEI in the germline V gene. V lost 6 bases to trimming and J lost 3 bases; unmatched junction nucleotides: 11. This CDR3 contains 16 residues. Looking up the rest from reference TRBV2 and TRBJ2-3 gives the full variable domain: EPEVTQTPSHQVTQMGQEVILRCVPISNHLYFYWYRQILGQKVEFLVSFYNNEISEKSEIFDDQFSVERPDGSNFTLKIRSTKLEDSAMYFCASSPWVGRGTDTQYFGPGTRLTVL.